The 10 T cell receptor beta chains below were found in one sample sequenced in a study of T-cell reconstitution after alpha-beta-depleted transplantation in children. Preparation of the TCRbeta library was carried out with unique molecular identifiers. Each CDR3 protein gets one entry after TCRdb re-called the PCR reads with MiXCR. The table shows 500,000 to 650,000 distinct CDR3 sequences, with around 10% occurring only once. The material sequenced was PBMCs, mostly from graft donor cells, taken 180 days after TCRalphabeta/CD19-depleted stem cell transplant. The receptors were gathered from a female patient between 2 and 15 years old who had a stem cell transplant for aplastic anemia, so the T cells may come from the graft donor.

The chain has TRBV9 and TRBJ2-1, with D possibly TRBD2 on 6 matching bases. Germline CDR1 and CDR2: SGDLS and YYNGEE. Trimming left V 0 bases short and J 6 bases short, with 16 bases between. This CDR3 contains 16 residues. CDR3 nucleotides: TGTGCCAGCAGCGTAGGTGGGGGGAGTTTGTTCAATGAGCAGTTCTTC. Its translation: CASSVGGGSLFNEQFF.

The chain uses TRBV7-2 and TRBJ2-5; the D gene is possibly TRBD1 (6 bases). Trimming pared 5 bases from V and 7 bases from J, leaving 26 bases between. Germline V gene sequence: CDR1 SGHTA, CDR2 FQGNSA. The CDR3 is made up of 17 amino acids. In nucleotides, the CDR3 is TGTGCCAGCAGCATCGACAGGAGCTCTCAAGCGCGTCGGACCCAGTACTTC. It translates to CASSIDRSSQARRTQYF.

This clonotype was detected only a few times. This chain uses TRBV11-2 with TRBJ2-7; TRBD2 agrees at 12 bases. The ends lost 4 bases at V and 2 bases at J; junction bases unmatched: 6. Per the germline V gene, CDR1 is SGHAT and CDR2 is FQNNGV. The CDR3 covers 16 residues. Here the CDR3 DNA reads TGTGCCAGCAGCTACCAGACTAGCGGGAGACCCTACGAGCAGTACTTC. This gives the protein CASSYQTSGRPYEQYF.

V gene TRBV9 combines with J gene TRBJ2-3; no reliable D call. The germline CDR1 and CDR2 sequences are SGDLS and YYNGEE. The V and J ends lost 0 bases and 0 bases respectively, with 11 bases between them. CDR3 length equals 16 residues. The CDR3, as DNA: TGTGCCAGCAGCGTAGAGGTCCAACCTAGCACAGATACGCAGTATTTT. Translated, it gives CASSVEVQPSTDTQYF.

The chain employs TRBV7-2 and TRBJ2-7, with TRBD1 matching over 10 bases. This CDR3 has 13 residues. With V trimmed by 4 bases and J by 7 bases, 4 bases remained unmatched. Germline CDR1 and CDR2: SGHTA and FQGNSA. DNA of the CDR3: TGTGCCAGCAGCTCCGGACAGGGGGAAGAGCAGTACTTC. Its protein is CASSSGQGEEQYF.

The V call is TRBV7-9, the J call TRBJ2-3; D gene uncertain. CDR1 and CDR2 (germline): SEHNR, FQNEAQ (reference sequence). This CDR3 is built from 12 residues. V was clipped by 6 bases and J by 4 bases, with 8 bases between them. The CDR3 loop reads CASRPAPDTQYF. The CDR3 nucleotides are TGTGCCAGCAGACCTGCCCCAGATACGCAGTATTTT.

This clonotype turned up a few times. This CDR3 reads CASSLRLSGIYNEQFF. CDR3 DNA: TGCGCCAGCAGCTTGAGGTTGAGCGGTATCTACAATGAGCAGTTCTTC. The chain uses TRBV5-1 and TRBJ2-1; D may be TRBD2 (5 bases). Germline V gene data show CDR1 as SGHRS and CDR2 as YFSETQ. Between the trimmed V and J ends, which lost 1 base and 3 bases, there was a span of 14 bases. The CDR3 consists of 16 residues.

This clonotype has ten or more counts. The CDR3: CASSRLRTGRFQNTGELFF. DNA of the CDR3: TGTGCCAGCAGCAGGCTCCGGACAGGGAGATTCCAGAACACCGGGGAGCTGTTTTTT. V and J are TRBV11-1 and TRBJ2-2; TRBD1 matches at 8 bases. Germline V lookup: CDR1 SGHAT, CDR2 FQDESV (reference sequence). After removal of 5 bases from V and 1 base from J, the junction contained 15 bases not matched to a gene. The CDR3 is made up of 19 amino acids.

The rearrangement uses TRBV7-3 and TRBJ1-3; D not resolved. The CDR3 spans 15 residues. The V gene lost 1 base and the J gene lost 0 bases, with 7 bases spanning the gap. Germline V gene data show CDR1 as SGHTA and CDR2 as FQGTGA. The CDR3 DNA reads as TGTGCCAGCAGCTTAAACCCCGACTCTGGAAACACCATATATTTT. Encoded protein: CASSLNPDSGNTIYF. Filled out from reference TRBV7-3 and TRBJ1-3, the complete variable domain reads GAGVSQTPSNKVTEKGKYVELRCDPISGHTALYWYRQSLGQGPEFLIYFQGTGAADDSGLPNDRFFAVRPEGSVSTLKIQRTERGDSAVYLCASSLNPDSGNTIYFGEGSWLTVV.

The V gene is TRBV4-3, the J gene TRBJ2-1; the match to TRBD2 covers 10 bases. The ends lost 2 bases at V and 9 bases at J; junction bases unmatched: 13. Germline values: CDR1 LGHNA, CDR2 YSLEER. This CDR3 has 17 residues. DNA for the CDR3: TGCGCCAGCAGCCAATTTCCTAGCGGGAGTACTATTGGTGAGCAGTTCTTC. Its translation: CASSQFPSGSTIGEQFF.